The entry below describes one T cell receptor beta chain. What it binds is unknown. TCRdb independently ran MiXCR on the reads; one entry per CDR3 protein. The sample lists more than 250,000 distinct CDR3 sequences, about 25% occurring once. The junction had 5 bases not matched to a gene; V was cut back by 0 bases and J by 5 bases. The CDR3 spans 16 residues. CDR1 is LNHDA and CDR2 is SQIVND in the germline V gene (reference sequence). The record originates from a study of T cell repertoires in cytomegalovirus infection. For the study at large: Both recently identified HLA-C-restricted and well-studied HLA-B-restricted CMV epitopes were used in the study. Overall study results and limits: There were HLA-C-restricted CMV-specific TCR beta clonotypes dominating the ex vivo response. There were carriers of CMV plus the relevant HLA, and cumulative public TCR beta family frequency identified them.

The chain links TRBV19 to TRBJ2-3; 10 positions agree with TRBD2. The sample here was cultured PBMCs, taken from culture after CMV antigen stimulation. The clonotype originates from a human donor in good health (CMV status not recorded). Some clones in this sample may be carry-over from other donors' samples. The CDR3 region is CASSIDPSGRIDTQYF. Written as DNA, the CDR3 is TGTGCCAGTAGTATAGATCCTAGCGGGAGAATAGATACGCAGTATTTT.